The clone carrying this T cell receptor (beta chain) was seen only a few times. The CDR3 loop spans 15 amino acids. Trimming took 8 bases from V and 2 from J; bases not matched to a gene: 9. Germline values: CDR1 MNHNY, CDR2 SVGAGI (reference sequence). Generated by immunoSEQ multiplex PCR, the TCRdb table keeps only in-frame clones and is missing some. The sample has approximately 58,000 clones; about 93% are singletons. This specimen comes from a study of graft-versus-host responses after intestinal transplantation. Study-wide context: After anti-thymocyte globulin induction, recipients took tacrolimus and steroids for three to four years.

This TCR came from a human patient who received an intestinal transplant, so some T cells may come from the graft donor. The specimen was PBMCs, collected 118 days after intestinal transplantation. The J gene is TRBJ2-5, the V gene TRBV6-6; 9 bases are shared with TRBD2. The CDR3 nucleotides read TGTGCCAGCTTGGAGCGGGAGGTCTTTCAAGAGACCCAGTACTTC. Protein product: CASLEREVFQETQYF.